The clone carrying this T cell receptor beta chain was seen only a few times. Germline CDR1 and CDR2: SEHNR and FQNEAQ (reference sequence). The CDR3 totals 12 residues. V was shortened by 1 base and J by 6 bases, with 5 bases between the two germline ends. Expressed TCRB transcripts were sequenced because the entire RNA isolate underwent reverse transcription. This table comes from immunoSEQ multiplex PCR, and its TCRdb copy is limited to in-frame clones, with some not included. The sample comprises a few hundred thousand clones, about 15% of which are singletons, and roughly 0.019% rests with the top ten. This specimen belongs to a study of beta chain features in type 1 diabetes.

Specimen: naive CD4+ T cells from blood. This chain links TRBV7-9 with TRBJ2-3, with D uncertain. The clonotype was recovered from a woman younger than 35 in good health. This CDR3 reads CASSLVQDTQYF. For the CDR3, the DNA is TGTGCCAGCAGCTTAGTACAGGATACGCAGTATTTT.